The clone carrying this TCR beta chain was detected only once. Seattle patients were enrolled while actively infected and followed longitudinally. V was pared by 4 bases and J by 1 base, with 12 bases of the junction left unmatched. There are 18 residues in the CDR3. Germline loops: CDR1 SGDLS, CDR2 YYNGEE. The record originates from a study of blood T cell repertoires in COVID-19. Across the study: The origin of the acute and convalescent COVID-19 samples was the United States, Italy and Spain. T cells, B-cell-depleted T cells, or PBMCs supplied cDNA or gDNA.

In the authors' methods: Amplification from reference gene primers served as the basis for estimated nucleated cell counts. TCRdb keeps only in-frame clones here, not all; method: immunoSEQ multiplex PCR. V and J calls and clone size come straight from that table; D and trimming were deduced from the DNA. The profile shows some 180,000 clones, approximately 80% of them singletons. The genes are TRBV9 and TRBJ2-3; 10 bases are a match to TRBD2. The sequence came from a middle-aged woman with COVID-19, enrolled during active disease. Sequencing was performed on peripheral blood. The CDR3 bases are TGTGCCAGCAGCACCCCTAGCGGGAGCGGGATGGGCACAGATACGCAGTATTTT. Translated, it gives CASSTPSGSGMGTDTQYF.